This TCR beta chain was recovered during a study of radiotherapy plus CTLA-4 blockade in lung cancer. There are 16 residues in the CDR3. Per the germline V gene, CDR1 is LNHNV and CDR2 is YYDKDF (reference sequence). Trimming removed 4 bases from V and 3 bases from J; junction bases left unmatched: 7. Produced via immunoSEQ multiplex PCR; TCRdb's table is partial and in-frame only. The profile shows 50,000 or so clones, approximately 79% of them singletons. The sequence derives from a human donor with non-small cell lung cancer who had stable disease on radiotherapy plus ipilimumab. The chain employs TRBV15 and TRBJ1-5, with 9 bases that match TRBD1. This specimen was peripheral blood, taken from a patient treated with radiotherapy plus ipilimumab. The CDR3 DNA reads TGTGCCACCAGCATTACTACAGGGGGCGTCAATCAGCCCCAGCATTTT. It translates to CATSITTGGVNQPQHF.